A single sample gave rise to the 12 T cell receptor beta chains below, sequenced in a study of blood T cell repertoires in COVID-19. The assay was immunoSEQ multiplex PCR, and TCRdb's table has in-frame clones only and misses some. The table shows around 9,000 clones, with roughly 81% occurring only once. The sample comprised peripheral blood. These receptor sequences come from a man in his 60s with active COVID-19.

This CDR3 is CASSSPRLGSYEQYF. The CDR3 coding sequence is TGTGCCAGCAGTTCCCCAAGACTGGGCTCCTACGAGCAGTACTTC. The chain carries TRBV28 and TRBJ2-7; D not resolved. The CDR3 length is 15 residues. V was shortened by 4 bases and J by 0 bases, with 13 bases between the two germline ends. From germline, CDR1 is MDHEN and CDR2 SYDVKM.

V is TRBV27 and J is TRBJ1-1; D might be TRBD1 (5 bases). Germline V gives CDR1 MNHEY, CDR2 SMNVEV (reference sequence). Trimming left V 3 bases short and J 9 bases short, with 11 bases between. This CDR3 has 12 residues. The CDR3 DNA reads TGTGCCAGCAGTTTGATAGCAGGGAAAGCTTTCTTT. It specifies CASSLIAGKAFF.

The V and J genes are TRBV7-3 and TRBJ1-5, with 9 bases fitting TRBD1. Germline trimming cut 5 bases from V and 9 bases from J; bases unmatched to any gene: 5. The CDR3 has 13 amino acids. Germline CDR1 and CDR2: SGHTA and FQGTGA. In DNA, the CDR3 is TGTGCCAGCAGCGCGGACAGGGGCGGGCCCCAGCATTTT. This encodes CASSADRGGPQHF.

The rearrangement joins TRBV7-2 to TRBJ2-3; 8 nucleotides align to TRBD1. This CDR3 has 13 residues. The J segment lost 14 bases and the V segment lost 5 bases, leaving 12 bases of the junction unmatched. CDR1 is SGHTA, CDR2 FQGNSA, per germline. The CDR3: CASSLLPGQELYF. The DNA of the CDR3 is TGTGCCAGCAGCCTGTTACCGGGACAGGAGTTGTATTTT.

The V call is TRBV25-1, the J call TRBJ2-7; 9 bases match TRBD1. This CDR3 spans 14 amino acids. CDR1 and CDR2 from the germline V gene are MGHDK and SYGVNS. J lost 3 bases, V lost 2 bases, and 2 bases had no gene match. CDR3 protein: CASSEGTGIYEQYF. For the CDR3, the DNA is TGTGCCAGCAGTGAAGGGACAGGGATCTACGAGCAGTACTTC.

The CDR3 DNA reads TGTGCCAGCAGTCCTGACAGGACCGTCGATGAGCAGTTCTTC. Its protein product is CASSPDRTVDEQFF. The genes are TRBV2 and TRBJ2-1, with D tentatively TRBD1 (6 bases). CDR3 length: 14 residues. V lost 5 bases and J 8 bases, leaving 16 bases between the germline ends. Germline V gene lookup returns CDR1 SNHLY and CDR2 FYNNEI.

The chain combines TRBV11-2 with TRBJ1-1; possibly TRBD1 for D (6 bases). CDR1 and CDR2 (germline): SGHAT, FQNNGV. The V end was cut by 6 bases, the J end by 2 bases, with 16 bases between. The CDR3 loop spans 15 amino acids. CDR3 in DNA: TGTGCCAGCAGTAGAGGTACAGGGCAAAACACTGAAGCTTTCTTT. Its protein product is CASSRGTGQNTEAFF.

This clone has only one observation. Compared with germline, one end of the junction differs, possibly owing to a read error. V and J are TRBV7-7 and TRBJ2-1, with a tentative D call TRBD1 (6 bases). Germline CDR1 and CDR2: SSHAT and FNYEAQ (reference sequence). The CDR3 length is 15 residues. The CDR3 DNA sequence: TGTGCTAGCAGCTTATGGGATCAGGGGTACAATGAGCAGTTCTTC. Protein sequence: CASSLWDQGYNEQFF.

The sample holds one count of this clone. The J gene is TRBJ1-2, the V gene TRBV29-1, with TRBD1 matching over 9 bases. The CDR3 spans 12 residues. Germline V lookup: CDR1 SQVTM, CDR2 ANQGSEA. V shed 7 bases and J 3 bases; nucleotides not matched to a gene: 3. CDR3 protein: CSGGQGDYGYTF. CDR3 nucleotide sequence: TGCAGCGGGGGACAGGGTGACTATGGCTACACCTTC.

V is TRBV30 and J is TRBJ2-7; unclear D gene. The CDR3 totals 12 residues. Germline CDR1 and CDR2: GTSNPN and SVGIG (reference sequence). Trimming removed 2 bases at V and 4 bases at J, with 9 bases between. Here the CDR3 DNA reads TGTGCCTGGAGTCAAGCTAAATACGAGCAGTACTTC. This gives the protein CAWSQAKYEQYF. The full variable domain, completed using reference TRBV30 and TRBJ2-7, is SQTIHQWPATLVQPVGSPLSLECTVEGTSNPNLYWYRQAAGRGLQLLFYSVGIGQISSEVPQNLSASRPQDRQFILSSKKLLLSDSGFYLCAWSQAKYEQYFGPGTRLTVT.

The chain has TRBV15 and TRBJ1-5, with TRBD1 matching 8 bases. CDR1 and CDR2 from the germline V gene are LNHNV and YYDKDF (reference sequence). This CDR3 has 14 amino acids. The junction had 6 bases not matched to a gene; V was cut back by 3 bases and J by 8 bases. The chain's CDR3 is CATSSPTGGKPQHF. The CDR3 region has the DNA TGTGCCACCAGCAGTCCCACAGGGGGGAAGCCCCAGCATTTT.

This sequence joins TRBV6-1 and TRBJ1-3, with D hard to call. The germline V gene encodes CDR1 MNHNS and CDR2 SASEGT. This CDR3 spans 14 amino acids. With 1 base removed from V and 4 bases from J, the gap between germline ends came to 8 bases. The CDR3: CASSEGVRGNTIYF. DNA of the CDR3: TGTGCCAGCAGTGAAGGCGTGCGGGGAAACACCATATATTTT.